This T cell receptor beta chain derives from a study of graft-versus-host responses after intestinal transplantation. Study information: After anti-thymocyte globulin induction, recipients took tacrolimus and steroids for about 3 years.

Clones were sequenced by immunoSEQ multiplex PCR, and TCRdb holds only the in-frame ones, with some missing. The table lists around 120,000 clones, roughly nine tenths of them singletons. The CDR3 totals 17 residues. The germline V gene encodes CDR1 SGHAT and CDR2 FQNNGV. V was shortened by 4 bases and J by 4 bases, with 17 bases between the two germline ends. Worth noting for this clone: Its target is not known.

This rearrangement joins TRBV11-2 to TRBJ2-6; TRBD2 might be the D (6 bases). This clonotype originated in a human donor who received an intestinal transplant. The specimen was unstimulated CD4+ T cells sorted from spleen or lymph node cells, collected before intestinal transplant. The DNA of the CDR3 is TGTGCCAGCAGCTCCCGTGGGGGGTTAGGGGGGGCCAACGTCCTGACTTTC. Encoded protein: CASSSRGGLGGANVLTF.